This T cell receptor beta chain was profiled in a study of response to subunit inactivated influenza vaccine. Study-wide results and limits: Every seasonal influenza vaccination brings in few new T cells, the authors suggested.

Per the germline V gene, CDR1 is WSHSY and CDR2 is SAAADI. With 6 bases clipped from V and 4 bases from J, the junction kept 8 bases outside the gene matches. This CDR3 contains 15 residues. Using its own MiXCR run on the RT-PCR reads, TCRdb lists one record per CDR3 protein. The sample contains about 540,000 distinct CDR3 sequences, roughly 23% of which appear only once. Turning to this clonotype: Its target is not known.

A further study also used this sample, focusing on T cells expressing NK-cell markers. That source reports: It was by 5'RACE template switching with UMIs that TCR beta cDNA was made. Leadership of the CD3+CD56-NKG2C+ fraction also belonged to these clonotypes in a handful of donors. Unclear, still, was the HCMV specificity of the expanded NKG2C+ T cell clones.

The receptor comes from a man aged 45-65 years who received an inactivated influenza vaccine. The specimen was CD4+ T cells sorted from PBMCs, collected roughly 13 days after vaccination. The chain is built from TRBV10-2 and TRBJ1-3; 8 bases are shared with TRBD1. The CDR3 DNA is TGCGCCAGCAGGCAACTGGACAGGGAAGGAAACACCATATATTTT. Amino acid sequence: CASRQLDREGNTIYF.